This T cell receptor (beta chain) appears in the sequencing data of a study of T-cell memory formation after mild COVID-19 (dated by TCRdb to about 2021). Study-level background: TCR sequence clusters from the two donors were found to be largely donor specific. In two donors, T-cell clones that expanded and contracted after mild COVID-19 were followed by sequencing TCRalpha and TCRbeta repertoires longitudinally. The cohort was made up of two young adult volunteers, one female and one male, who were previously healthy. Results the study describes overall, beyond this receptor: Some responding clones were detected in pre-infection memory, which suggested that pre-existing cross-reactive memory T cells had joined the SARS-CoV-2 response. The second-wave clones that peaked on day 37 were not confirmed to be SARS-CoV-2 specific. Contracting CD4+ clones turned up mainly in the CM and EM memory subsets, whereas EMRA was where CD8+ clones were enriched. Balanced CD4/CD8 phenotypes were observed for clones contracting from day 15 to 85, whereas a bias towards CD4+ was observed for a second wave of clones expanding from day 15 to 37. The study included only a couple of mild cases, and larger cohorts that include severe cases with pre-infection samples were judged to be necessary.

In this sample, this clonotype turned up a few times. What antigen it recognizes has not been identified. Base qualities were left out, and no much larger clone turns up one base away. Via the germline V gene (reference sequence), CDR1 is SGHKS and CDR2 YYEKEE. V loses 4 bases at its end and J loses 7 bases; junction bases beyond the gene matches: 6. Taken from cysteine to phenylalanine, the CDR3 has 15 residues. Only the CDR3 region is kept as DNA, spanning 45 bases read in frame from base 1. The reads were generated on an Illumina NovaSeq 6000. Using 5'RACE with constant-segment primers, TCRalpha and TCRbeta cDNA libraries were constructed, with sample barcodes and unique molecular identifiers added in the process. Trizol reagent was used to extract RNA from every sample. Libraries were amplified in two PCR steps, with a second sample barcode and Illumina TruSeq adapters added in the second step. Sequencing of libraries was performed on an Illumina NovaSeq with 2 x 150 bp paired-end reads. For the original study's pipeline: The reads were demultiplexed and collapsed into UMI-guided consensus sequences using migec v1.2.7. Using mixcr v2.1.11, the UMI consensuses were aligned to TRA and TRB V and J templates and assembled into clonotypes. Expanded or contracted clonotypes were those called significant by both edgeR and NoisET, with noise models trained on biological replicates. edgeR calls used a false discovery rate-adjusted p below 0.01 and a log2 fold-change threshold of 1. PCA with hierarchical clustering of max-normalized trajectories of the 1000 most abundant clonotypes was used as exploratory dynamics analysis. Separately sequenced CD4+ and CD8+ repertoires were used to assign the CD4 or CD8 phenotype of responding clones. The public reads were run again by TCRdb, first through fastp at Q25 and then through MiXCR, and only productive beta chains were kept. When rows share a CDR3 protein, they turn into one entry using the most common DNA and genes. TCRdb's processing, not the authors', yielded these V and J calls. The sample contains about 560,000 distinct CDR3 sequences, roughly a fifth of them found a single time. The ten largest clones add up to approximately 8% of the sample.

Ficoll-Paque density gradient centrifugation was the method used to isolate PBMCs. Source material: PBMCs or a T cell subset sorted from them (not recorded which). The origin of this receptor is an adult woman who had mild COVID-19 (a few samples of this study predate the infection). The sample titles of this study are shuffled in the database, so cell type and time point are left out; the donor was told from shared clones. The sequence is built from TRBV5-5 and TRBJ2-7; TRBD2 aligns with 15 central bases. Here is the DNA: TGTGCCAGCAGCCCCGGACTAGCGGGAGGGAGAGAGCAGTACTTC. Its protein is CASSPGLAGGREQYF. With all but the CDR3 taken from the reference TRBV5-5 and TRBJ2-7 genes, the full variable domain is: DAGVTQSPTHLIKTRGQQVTLRCSPISGHKSVSWYQQVLGQGPQFIFQYYEKEERGRGNFPDRFSARQFPNYSSELNVNALLLGDSALYLCASSPGLAGGREQYFGPGTRLTVT.